This T cell receptor beta chain was recorded in a study of vaccination effects on CD4 cells after COVID-19. Study-wide background: Antigen-specific CD4+ T cells expanded by the ViraFEST assay with viral peptide pools were then sequenced.

After roughly 11 days in culture, the CD4+ T cells were isolated. The authors replaced half the medium with IL-2 medium on days 3 and 7. In regard to this clone: Antigen specificity is unknown.

Sequencing was performed with immunoSEQ multiplex PCR; in TCRdb, only in-frame clones are kept and a portion is missing. The sample records around 25,000 clones, nearly 75% being singletons. With 3 bases clipped from V and 15 bases from J, the junction kept 8 bases outside the gene matches. From germline, CDR1 is MNHEY and CDR2 SMNVEV (reference sequence). The CDR3 has 13 amino acids. General study findings and limits: Vaccine- and infection-induced clones showed marked clonal contraction late following vaccination.

The chain is built from TRBV27 and TRBJ2-1, with 10 bases identical to TRBD2. The sequences come from CD4+ T cells from PBMCs cultured without peptide, collected before COVID-19 vaccination. This receptor was identified in a human donor who received a COVID-19 vaccine. The CDR3 sequence: CASSLGLAGDRFF. CDR3 nucleotide sequence: TGTGCCAGCAGTTTGGGGCTAGCGGGAGATCGGTTCTTC.